The sequence of this T cell receptor beta chain was determined in a study of OX40 agonist ivuxolimab in advanced cancers. Trimming removed 4 bases from V and 5 bases from J; junction bases left unmatched: 10. Germline lookup yields CDR1 SGHTA and CDR2 FQGTGA. The CDR3 runs 15 residues. Clones were sequenced by immunoSEQ multiplex PCR, and TCRdb holds only the in-frame ones, with some missing. The repertoire has 45,000 to 55,000 clones, approximately 79% of them found once; the top ten carry roughly 1.7%. The origin of this receptor is an adult with an advanced solid tumor such as melanoma, head and neck, liver or kidney cancer. The chain carries TRBV7-3 and TRBJ2-5; 7 bases are a match to TRBD2. The source was CD4+ or CD8+ T cells sorted from blood, collected in a trial of the OX40 agonist ivuxolimab. This CDR3 reads CASSSTSVGGETQYF. In nucleotides, the CDR3 is TGTGCCAGCAGCTCCACTAGCGTCGGCGGGGAGACCCAGTACTTC.